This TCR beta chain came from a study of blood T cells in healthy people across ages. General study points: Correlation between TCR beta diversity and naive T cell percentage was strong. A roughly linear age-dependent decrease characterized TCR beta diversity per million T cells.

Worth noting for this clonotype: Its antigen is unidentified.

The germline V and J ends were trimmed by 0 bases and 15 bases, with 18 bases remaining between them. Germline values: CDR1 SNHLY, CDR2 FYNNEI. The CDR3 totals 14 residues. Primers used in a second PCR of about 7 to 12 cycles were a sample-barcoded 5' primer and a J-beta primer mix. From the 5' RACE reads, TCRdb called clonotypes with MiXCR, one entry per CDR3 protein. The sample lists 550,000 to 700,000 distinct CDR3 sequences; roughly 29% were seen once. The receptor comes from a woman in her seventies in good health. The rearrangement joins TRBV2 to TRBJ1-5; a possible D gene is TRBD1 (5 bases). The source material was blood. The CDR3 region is CASSEARGRPFTHF. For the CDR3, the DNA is TGTGCCAGCAGTGAAGCAAGGGGCCGCCCTTTTACGCATTTT.